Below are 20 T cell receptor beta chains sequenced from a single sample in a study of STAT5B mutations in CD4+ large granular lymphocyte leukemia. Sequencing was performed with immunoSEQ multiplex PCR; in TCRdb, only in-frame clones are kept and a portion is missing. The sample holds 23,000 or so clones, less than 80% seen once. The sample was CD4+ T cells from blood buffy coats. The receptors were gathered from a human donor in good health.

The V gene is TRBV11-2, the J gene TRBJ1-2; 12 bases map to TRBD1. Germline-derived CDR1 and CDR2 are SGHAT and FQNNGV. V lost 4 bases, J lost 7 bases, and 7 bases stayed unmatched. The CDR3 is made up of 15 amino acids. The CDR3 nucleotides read TGTGCCAGCAGCTCGCCGGGACAGGGGGCGCCTGGCTACACCTTC. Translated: CASSSPGQGAPGYTF.

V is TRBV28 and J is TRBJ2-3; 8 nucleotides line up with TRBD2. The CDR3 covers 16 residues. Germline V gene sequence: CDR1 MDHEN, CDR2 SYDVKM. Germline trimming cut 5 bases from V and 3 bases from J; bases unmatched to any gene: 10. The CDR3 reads CASSGSGGRWTDTQYF. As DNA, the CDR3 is TGTGCCAGCAGTGGCTCGGGAGGGAGGTGGACAGATACGCAGTATTTT.

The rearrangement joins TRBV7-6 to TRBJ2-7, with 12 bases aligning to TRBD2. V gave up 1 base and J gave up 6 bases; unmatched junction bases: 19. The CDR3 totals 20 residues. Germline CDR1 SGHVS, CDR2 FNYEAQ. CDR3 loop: CASSLGTLTSGSSHGSEQYF. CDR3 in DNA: TGTGCCAGCAGCTTAGGCACCTTGACTAGCGGGAGTTCTCACGGCTCCGAGCAGTACTTC.

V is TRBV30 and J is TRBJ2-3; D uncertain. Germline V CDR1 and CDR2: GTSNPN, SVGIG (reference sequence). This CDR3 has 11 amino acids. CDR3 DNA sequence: TGTGGCTACGATAAAGCAGATACGCAGTATTTT. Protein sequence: CGYDKADTQYF.

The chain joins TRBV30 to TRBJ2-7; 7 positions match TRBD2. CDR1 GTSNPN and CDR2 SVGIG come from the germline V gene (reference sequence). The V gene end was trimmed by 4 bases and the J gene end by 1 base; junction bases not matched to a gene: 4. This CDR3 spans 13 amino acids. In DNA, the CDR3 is TGTGCCTGGACGGACGGGGGGTCCTACGAGCAGTACTTC. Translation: CAWTDGGSYEQYF. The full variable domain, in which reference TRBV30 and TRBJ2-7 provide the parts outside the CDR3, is SQTIHQWPATLVQPVGSPLSLECTVEGTSNPNLYWYRQAAGRGLQLLFYSVGIGQISSEVPQNLSASRPQDRQFILSSKKLLLSDSGFYLCAWTDGGSYEQYFGPGTRLTVT.

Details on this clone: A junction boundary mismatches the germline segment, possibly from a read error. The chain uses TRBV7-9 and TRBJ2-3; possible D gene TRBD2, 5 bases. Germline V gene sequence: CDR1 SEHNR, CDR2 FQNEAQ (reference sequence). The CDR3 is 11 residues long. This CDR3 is CASSGRFEGEF. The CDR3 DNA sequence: TGTGCCAGCAGCGGGCGTTTTGAGGGCGAATTT. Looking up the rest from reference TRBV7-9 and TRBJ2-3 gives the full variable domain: DTGVSQNPRHKITKRGQNVTFRCDPISEHNRLYWYRQTLGQGPEFLTYFQNEAQLEKSRLLSDRFSAERPKGSFSTLEIQRTEQGDSAMYLCASSGRFEGEFGPGTRLTVL.

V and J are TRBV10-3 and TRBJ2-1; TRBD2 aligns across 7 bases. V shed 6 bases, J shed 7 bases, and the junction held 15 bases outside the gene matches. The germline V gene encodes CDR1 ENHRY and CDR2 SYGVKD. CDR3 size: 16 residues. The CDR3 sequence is CAIRPSLGGSMNEQFF. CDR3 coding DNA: TGTGCCATCAGACCCTCACTGGGCGGGAGTATGAATGAGCAGTTCTTC.

The CDR3 protein is CASSLLASGSTWTYNEQFF. The CDR3 nucleotides read TGTGCCAGCAGCTTACTGGCTAGCGGGAGTACATGGACCTACAATGAGCAGTTCTTC. The gene calls are TRBV11-2 and TRBJ2-1; 10 bases map to TRBD2. CDR1 and CDR2 from the germline V gene are SGHAT and FQNNGV. The CDR3 is 19 amino acids. With 2 bases clipped from V and 2 bases from J, the junction kept 12 bases outside the gene matches.

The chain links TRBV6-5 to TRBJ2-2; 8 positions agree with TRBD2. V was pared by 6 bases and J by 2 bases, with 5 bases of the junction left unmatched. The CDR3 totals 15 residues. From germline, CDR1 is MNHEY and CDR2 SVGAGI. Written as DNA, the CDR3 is TGTGCCAGCAGGAGCGGGAGCGTTAACACCGGGGAGCTGTTTTTT. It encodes CASRSGSVNTGELFF.

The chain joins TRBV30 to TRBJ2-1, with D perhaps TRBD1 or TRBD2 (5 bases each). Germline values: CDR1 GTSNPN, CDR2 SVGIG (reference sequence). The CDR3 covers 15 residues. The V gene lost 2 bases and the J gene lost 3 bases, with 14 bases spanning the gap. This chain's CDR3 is CAWSWRTLDYNEQFF. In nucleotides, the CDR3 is TGTGCCTGGAGTTGGAGGACACTAGACTACAATGAGCAGTTCTTC.

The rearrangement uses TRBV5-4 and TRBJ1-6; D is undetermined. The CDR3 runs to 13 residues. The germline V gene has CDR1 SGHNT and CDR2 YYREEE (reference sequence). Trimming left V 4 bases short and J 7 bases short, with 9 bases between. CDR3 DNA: TGTGCCAGCAGCCAGACCGGAAATTCACCCCTCCACTTT. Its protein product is CASSQTGNSPLHF.

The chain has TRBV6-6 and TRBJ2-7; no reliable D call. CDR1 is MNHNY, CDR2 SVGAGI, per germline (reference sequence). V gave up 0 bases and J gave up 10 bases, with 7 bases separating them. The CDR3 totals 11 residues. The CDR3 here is CASSYSGLQYF. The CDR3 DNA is TGTGCCAGCAGTTACTCAGGGCTACAGTACTTC.

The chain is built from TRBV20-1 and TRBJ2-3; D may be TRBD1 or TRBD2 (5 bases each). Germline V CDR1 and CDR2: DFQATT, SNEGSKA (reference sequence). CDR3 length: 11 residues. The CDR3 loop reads CSTQGPDTQYF. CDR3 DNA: TGCAGCACCCAGGGACCAGATACGCAGTATTTT.

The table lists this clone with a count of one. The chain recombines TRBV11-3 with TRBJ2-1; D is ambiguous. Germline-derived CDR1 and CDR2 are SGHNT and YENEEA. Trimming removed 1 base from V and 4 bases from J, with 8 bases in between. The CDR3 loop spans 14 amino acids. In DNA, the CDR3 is TGTGCCAGCAGCTTAGCAGAACCTTACAATGAGCAGTTCTTC. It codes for CASSLAEPYNEQFF.

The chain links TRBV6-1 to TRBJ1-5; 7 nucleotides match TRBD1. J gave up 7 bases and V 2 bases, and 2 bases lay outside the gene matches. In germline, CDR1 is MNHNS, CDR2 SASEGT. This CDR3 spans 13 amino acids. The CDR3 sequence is CASSEQGGQPQHF. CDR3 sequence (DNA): TGTGCCAGCAGTGAACAGGGGGGCCAGCCCCAGCATTTT.

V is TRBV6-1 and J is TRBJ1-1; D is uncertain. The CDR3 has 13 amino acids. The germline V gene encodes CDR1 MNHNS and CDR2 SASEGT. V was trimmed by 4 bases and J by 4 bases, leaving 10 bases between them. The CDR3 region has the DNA TGTGCCAGCAGTGTGGAGGGCTTCACTGAAGCTTTCTTT. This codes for CASSVEGFTEAFF.

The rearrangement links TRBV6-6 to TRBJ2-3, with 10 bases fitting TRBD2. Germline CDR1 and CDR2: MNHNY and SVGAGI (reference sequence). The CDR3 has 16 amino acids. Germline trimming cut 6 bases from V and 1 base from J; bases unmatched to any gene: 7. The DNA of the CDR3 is TGTGCCAGCAGCCTACTAGCGGGGACTGGCACAGATACGCAGTATTTT. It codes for CASSLLAGTGTDTQYF.

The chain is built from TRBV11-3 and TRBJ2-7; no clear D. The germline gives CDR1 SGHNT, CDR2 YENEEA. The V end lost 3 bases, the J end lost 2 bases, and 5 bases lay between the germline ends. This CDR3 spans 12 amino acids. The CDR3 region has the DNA TGTGCCAGCAGCTTCGCGGCCTACGAGCAGTACTTC. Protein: CASSFAAYEQYF.

DNA of the CDR3: TGCGCCAGCAGCCCCTTTGGGGGAGTTAGCTCCTACGAGCAGTACTTC. It yields the protein CASSPFGGVSSYEQYF. The chain carries TRBV5-1 and TRBJ2-7; D may be TRBD1 or TRBD2 (5 bases each). The V and J ends lost 4 bases and 0 bases respectively, with 17 bases between them. CDR1 is SGHRS and CDR2 is YFSETQ in the germline V gene. This CDR3 comprises 16 residues.

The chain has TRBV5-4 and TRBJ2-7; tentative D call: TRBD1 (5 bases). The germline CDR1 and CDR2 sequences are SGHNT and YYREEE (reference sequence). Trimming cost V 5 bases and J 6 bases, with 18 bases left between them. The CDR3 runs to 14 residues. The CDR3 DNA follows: TGTGCCAGCAGTCCTACAGGTCCCTGGACCGAGCAGTACTTC. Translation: CASSPTGPWTEQYF.